Each of the 8 T cell receptor beta chains below was sequenced from the same sample in a study of T cell responses to AZD1222 COVID-19 vaccine. The protocol was immunoSEQ multiplex PCR, while the TCRdb copy is restricted to in-frame clones and leaves out a portion. The table lists 100,000 to 150,000 clones, about 90% of them singletons. Sequencing used peripheral blood, obtained on day 0 of AZD1222 vaccination. The receptor set was obtained from an adult in good health.

The J gene is TRBJ2-7, the V gene TRBV6-2 or TRBV6-3; D is uncertain. V was cut by 5 bases and J by 4 bases, with 9 bases left in between. Germline loops: CDR1 MNHEY, CDR2 SVGEGT. CDR3 length equals 12 residues. CDR3 sequence (DNA): TGTGCCAGCAGTCAAGTACCTTACGAGCAGTACTTC. This codes for CASSQVPYEQYF.

The V gene is TRBV19, the J gene TRBJ2-7; TRBD1 or TRBD2 may be the D gene (5 bases each). The length of the CDR3 is 12 residues. The germline CDR1 and CDR2 sequences are LNHDA and SQIVND (reference sequence). V shed 5 bases and J shed 6 bases, with 11 bases lying between them. The CDR3 nucleotides read TGTGCCAGTAGTCCGGGGCGAACCGAGCAGTACTTC. Translated, it gives CASSPGRTEQYF.

The V and J genes are TRBV28 and TRBJ2-5; D is unclear. The CDR3 is 13 amino acids. V lost 3 bases and J 1 base, leaving 6 bases between the germline ends. CDR1 MDHEN and CDR2 SYDVKM come from the germline V gene. The CDR3 DNA sequence: TGTGCCAGCAGTTTTCCCTCCCAAGAGACCCAGTACTTC. This translates into CASSFPSQETQYF.

The chain carries TRBV6-5 and TRBJ2-5, with a weak D call TRBD1 (6 bases). Germline V gene lookup returns CDR1 MNHEY and CDR2 SVGAGI. Trimming stripped 6 bases from V and 2 bases from J, with 16 bases between. The CDR3 has 15 residues. For the CDR3, the DNA is TGTGCCAGCAGATCAGGAGCAAGGGGGCAAGAGACCCAGTACTTC. It translates to CASRSGARGQETQYF.

The rearrangement uses TRBV9 and TRBJ2-3, with a tentative D call TRBD2 (6 bases). V shed 3 bases and J shed 0 bases, with 14 bases lying between them. This CDR3 has 16 residues. Germline values: CDR1 SGDLS, CDR2 YYNGEE. CDR3 sequence reads: CASSASVGISTDTQYF. The CDR3 coding sequence is TGTGCCAGCAGCGCTAGCGTCGGAATTAGCACAGATACGCAGTATTTT.

As to this clone: Additional DNA sequences in this sample encode the identical CDR3. V gene TRBV18 combines with J gene TRBJ1-5; D uncertain. CDR3 size: 13 residues. V was shortened by 3 bases and J by 4 bases, with 7 bases between the two germline ends. The germline gives CDR1 KGHSH, CDR2 LQKENI. DNA of the CDR3: TGTGCCAGCTCACCCGGGGAGAATCAGCCCCAGCATTTT. The encoded protein is CASSPGENQPQHF.

The J gene is TRBJ2-5, the V gene TRBV5-1; TRBD1 matches at 9 bases. The CDR3 consists of 17 residues. The V and J ends lost 7 bases and 5 bases, in that order; junction bases with no gene match: 18. The V gene's germline CDR1 is SGHRS and CDR2 YFSETQ. CDR3 residues: CASRVRGDRALSETQYF. CDR3 DNA sequence: TGCGCCAGCCGAGTCCGGGGGGACAGGGCCCTTTCGGAGACCCAGTACTTC.

The chain links TRBV7-3 to TRBJ2-7; TRBD1 matches at 7 bases. The germline gives CDR1 SGHTA, CDR2 FQGTGA. Trimming removed 5 bases from V and 7 bases from J; junction bases left unmatched: 11. This CDR3 has 14 residues. The CDR3 reads CASSRTGTVEEQYF. The CDR3 nucleotides are TGTGCCAGCAGCAGAACCGGGACAGTAGAAGAGCAGTACTTC. Full variable domain (rest looked up from reference TRBV7-3 and TRBJ2-7): GAGVSQTPSNKVTEKGKYVELRCDPISGHTALYWYRQSLGQGPEFLIYFQGTGAADDSGLPNDRFFAVRPEGSVSTLKIQRTERGDSAVYLCASSRTGTVEEQYFGPGTRLTVT.